The T cell receptor beta chain under discussion was sequenced for a study of patients and donors after allogeneic stem cell transplantation. Each CDR3 protein is one row after TCRdb ran MiXCR on the RT-PCR reads. This table holds about 1,800 distinct CDR3 sequences, 12% to 15% found once. The CDR3 sequence is 15 residues long. V lost 7 bases and J lost 3, with 19 bases in between. The germline CDR1 and CDR2 sequences are MNHEY and SVGEGT. This clonotype is classed as hyperexpanded. The chain is built from TRBV6-2 or TRBV6-3 and TRBJ2-7, with D perhaps assigned TRBD1 or TRBD2 (5 bases each). Sequenced sample: blood, either unsorted or a sorted T cell fraction (not recorded which). The receptor was derived from a human donor who was either an allogeneic HSCT recipient or a stem cell or donor lymphocyte infusion donor (not recorded which). It is not recorded whose cells these are; they may come from a transplant donor. Written as DNA, the CDR3 is TGTGCCAGCACCCGTACCGGGACGGTGATCTACGAGCAGTACTTC. The encoded protein is CASTRTGTVIYEQYF.